The sequence of this T cell receptor beta chain was determined in a study of CD8 T cells in ankylosing spondylitis. The germline V gene encodes CDR1 MNHEY and CDR2 SMNVEV (reference sequence). V lost 9 bases and J lost 3, with 14 bases in between. This CDR3 is 13 amino acids long. Study-wide results and limits: A TCR beta motif of fewer than 10 highly homologous variants seemed to mark ankylosing spondylitis blood.

TCRdb ran MiXCR on the 5' RACE reads and lists one entry per CDR3 protein. The repertoire consists of approximately 550,000 distinct CDR3 sequences, with about 13% occurring once and the leading ten covering 6.8%. On this clonotype: Its antigen is currently unknown.

This TCR was recovered from a male donor with ankylosing spondylitis. This chain connects TRBV27 to TRBJ1-2; D possibly corresponds to TRBD1 (6 bases). Material: blood, either unsorted or a sorted T cell fraction (not recorded which). This chain's CDR3 is CARRPTGHYGYTF. The DNA of the CDR3 is TGTGCCAGAAGACCGACAGGCCACTATGGCTACACCTTC.